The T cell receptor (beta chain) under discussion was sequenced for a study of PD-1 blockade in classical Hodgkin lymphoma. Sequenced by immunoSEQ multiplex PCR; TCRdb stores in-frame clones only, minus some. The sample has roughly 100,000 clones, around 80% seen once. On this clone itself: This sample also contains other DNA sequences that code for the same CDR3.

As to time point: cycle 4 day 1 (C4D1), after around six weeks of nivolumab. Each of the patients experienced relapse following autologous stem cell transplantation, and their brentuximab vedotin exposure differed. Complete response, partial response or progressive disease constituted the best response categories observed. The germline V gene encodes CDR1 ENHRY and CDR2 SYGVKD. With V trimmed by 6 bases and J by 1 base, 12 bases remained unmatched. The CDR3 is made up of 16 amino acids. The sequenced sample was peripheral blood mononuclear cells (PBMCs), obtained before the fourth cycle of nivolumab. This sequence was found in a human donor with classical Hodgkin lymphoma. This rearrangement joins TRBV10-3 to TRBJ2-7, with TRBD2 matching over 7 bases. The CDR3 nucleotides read TGTGCCATCAGCATGAAACCTAGCGGCGGGTCCTACGAGCAGTACTTC. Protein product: CAISMKPSGGSYEQYF.